This paragraph reports one T cell receptor beta chain. The target antigen is unknown. Use of 60 Vbeta and 13 Jbeta primers characterized the PCR. The repertoire was sequenced with immunoSEQ multiplex PCR; TCRdb's copy has only in-frame clones and lacks some. The repertoire has some 180,000 clones, about 90% of them found once; the top ten carry over 0.2%. The data belong to a study of cytomegalovirus exposure and HLA in healthy donors. The study's findings and limits: In a later analysis, HLA-C alleles had the fewest associated TCRs, DRB1 alleles the most.

From germline, CDR1 is SGDLS and CDR2 YYNGEE. Trimming shortened V by 0 bases and J by 0 bases, and 10 bases separated the two germline ends. This CDR3 region has 16 residues. The sequence was collected from a girl under three years old in good health and CMV-seronegative. The chain links TRBV9 to TRBJ2-1; possibly TRBD1 for D (5 bases). Input material: PBMCs. The DNA of the CDR3 is TGTGCCAGCAGCGTAGAGGGGCTAAGCTCCTACAATGAGCAGTTCTTC. Amino acids: CASSVEGLSSYNEQFF.